The source of this T cell receptor beta chain is a study of CD8 T cells in Susac syndrome. Germline CDR1 reads SQVTM; CDR2 reads ANQGSEA. The CDR3 has 13 residues. Trimming stripped 4 bases from V and 7 bases from J, with 14 bases between. Reverse transcription of roughly 0.5 to 1 ug RNA was carried out with random hexamers. TCRdb re-called the immunoSEQ multiplex PCR reads with MiXCR, one entry per CDR3 protein. The sample has fewer than 150,000 distinct CDR3 sequences; roughly 89% are singletons. V usage is TRBV29-1 and J usage is TRBJ1-5; no firm D call. Sequenced material: CD8+ T cells from PBMCs. This TCR was sampled from a human donor with multiple sclerosis. The CDR3: CSVGNRENQPQHF. The CDR3 DNA follows: TGCAGCGTTGGAAATAGGGAAAACCAGCCCCAGCATTTT.